This entry lists 11 T cell receptor beta chains sequenced from one sample in a study of blood T cell repertoires in COVID-19. TCRdb's table, derived via immunoSEQ multiplex PCR, lists solely in-frame clones and lacks some. The table records a few hundred thousand clones, 75% to 90% of them present only once. The specimen was peripheral blood. Every receptor here comes from a human donor in a cohort sampled during active COVID-19.

The chain joins TRBV7-2 to TRBJ2-5, with D possibly TRBD1 on 6 matching bases. This CDR3 is 14 amino acids long. Trimming removed 5 bases at V and 5 bases at J, with 15 bases between. The germline gives CDR1 SGHTA, CDR2 FQGNSA. CDR3 sequence: CASSRQLGAETQYF. In DNA form, the CDR3 reads TGTGCCAGCAGCCGTCAACTGGGGGCGGAGACCCAGTACTTC.

This sequence joins TRBV14 and TRBJ2-5; D is undetermined. The CDR3 length is 12 residues. The ends were cut back, 1 base at V and 7 bases at J, with 7 bases in the middle. The germline V gene encodes CDR1 SGHDN and CDR2 FVKESK. The CDR3 here is CASSQGLGTQYF. In DNA form, the CDR3 reads TGTGCCAGCAGCCAAGGCCTAGGGACCCAGTACTTC.

This chain uses TRBV11-2 with TRBJ2-7, with a tentative D call TRBD2 (5 bases). Trimming took 5 bases from V and 1 from J, leaving 12 bases between them. The CDR3 runs to 14 residues. CDR1 and CDR2 (germline): SGHAT, FQNNGV. The CDR3 nucleotides are TGTGCCAGCAGCCTAATTCCGGGGTCCTACGAGCAGTACTTC. Protein sequence: CASSLIPGSYEQYF.

The chain employs TRBV27 and TRBJ2-7; TRBD1 is a possible D gene (5 bases). The V and J ends lost 3 bases and 2 bases respectively, with 8 bases between them. The germline V gene has CDR1 MNHEY and CDR2 SMNVEV (reference sequence). The CDR3 has 13 residues. Here the CDR3 reads CASSFRAAYEQYF. The CDR3 DNA is TGTGCCAGCAGTTTCAGGGCAGCCTACGAGCAGTACTTC.

The chain uses TRBV19 and TRBJ2-7; 12 bases fit TRBD2. The length of the CDR3 is 14 residues. The V segment lost 4 bases and the J segment 5 bases; nucleotides outside the gene matches: 3. CDR1 and CDR2 (germline): LNHDA, SQIVND (reference sequence). The CDR3 is CASSNLAGGDEQYF. The CDR3 nucleotides are TGTGCCAGTAGTAATCTAGCGGGGGGGGACGAGCAGTACTTC.

V is TRBV27 and J is TRBJ2-1, with 10 bases fitting TRBD2. There are 15 residues in the CDR3. V shed 3 bases, J shed 7 bases, and the junction held 6 bases outside the gene matches. Germline lookup yields CDR1 MNHEY and CDR2 SMNVEV (reference sequence). CDR3 bases: TGTGCCAGCAGTTTCAGCGGGAGGGCCGGGAATGAGCAGTTCTTC. Its protein product is CASSFSGRAGNEQFF.

The chain couples TRBV6-2 or TRBV6-3 to TRBJ2-7; D is perhaps TRBD1 (7 bases). Germline V gene data show CDR1 as MNHEY and CDR2 as SVGEGT. The CDR3 is made up of 14 amino acids. V was cut by 6 bases and J by 3 bases, with 15 bases left in between. CDR3 amino acids: CASSHRQGLYEQYF. For the CDR3, the DNA is TGTGCCAGCAGCCACCGACAGGGACTCTACGAGCAGTACTTC.

The chain has TRBV20-1 and TRBJ2-2; TRBD2 aligns across 10 bases. J gave up 1 base and V 3 bases, and 8 bases lay outside the gene matches. CDR3 length: 17 amino acids. Germline V gene sequence: CDR1 DFQATT, CDR2 SNEGSKA (reference sequence). As DNA, the CDR3 is TGCAGTGCTAGTGACTCACTAGCGGGACAGAACACCGGGGAGCTGTTTTTT. This encodes CSASDSLAGQNTGELFF.

The chain is built from TRBV10-1 and TRBJ2-1, with 9 bases lining up with TRBD2. With 2 bases clipped from V and 8 bases from J, the junction kept 7 bases outside the gene matches. This CDR3 is built from 15 residues. Per the germline V gene, CDR1 is WNHNN and CDR2 is SYGVQD (reference sequence). CDR3: CASSESSGGKDEQFF. The CDR3 DNA follows: TGCGCCAGCAGTGAGAGTAGCGGGGGAAAGGATGAGCAGTTCTTC.

J is TRBJ2-3 and V is TRBV5-1; D is possibly TRBD1 (5 bases). Deletions cut 1 base from V and 8 bases from J, with 8 bases between. The length of the CDR3 is 12 residues. The germline V gene has CDR1 SGHRS and CDR2 YFSETQ. The CDR3 nucleotides are TGCGCCAGCAGCTTGCTTCAGGGTACGCAGTATTTT. It yields the protein CASSLLQGTQYF.

V and J are TRBV7-9 and TRBJ1-3; 9 nucleotides line up with TRBD1. This CDR3 comprises 16 residues. Germline loops: CDR1 SEHNR, CDR2 FQNEAQ (reference sequence). J was trimmed by 4 bases and V by 4 bases; bases with no gene match: 8. CDR3 sequence (DNA): TGTGCCAGCAGCTCCCCCGGGACAGGGAACGGAAACACCATATATTTT. Translation: CASSSPGTGNGNTIYF.